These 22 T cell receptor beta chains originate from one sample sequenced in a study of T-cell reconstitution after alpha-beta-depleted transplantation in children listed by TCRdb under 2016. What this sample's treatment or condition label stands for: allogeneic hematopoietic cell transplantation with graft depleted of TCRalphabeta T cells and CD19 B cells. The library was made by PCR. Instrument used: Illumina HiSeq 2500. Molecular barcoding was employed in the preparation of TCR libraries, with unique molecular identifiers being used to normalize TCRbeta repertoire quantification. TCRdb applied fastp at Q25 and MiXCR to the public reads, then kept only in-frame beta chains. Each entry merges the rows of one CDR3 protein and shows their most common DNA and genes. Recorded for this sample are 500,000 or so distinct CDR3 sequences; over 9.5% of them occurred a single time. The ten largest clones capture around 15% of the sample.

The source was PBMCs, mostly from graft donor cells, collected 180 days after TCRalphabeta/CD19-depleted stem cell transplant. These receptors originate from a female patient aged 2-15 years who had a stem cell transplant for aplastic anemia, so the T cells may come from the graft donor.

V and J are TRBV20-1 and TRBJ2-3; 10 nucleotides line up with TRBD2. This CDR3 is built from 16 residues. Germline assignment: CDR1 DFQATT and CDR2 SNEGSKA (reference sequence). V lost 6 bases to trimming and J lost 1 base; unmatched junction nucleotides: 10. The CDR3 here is CSAYTVAGGRTDTQYF. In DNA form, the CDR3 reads TGCAGTGCGTATACCGTAGCGGGGGGCCGCACAGATACGCAGTATTTT.

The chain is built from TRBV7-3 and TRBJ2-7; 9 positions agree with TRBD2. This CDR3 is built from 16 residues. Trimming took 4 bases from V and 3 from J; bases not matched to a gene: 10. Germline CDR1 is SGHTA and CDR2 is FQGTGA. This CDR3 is CASSSTGTSPYYEQYF. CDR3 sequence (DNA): TGTGCCAGCAGCTCGACCGGGACTAGCCCGTACTACGAGCAGTACTTC. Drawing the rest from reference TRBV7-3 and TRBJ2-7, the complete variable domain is GAGVSQTPSNKVTEKGKYVELRCDPISGHTALYWYRQSLGQGPEFLIYFQGTGAADDSGLPNDRFFAVRPEGSVSTLKIQRTERGDSAVYLCASSSTGTSPYYEQYFGPGTRLTVT.

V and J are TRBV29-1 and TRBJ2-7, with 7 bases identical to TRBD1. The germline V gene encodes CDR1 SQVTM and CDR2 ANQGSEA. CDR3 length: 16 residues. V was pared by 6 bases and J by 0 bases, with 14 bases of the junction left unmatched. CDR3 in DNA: TGCAGCGTCTACGTTAGGGGGCCATCCTCCTCCTACGAGCAGTACGTC. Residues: CSVYVRGPSSSYEQYV.

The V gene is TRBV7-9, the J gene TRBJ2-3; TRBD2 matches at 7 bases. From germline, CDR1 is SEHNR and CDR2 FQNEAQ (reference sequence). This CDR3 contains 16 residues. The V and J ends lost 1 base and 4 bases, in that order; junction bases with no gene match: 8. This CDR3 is CASSLVYSAGPDTQYF. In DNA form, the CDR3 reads TGTGCCAGCAGCTTAGTCTACTCAGCGGGGCCAGATACGCAGTATTTT.

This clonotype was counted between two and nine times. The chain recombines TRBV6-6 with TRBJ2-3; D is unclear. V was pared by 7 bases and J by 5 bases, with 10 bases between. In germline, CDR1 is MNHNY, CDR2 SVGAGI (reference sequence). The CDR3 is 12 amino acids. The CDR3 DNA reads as TGTGCCAGCACCATGGGGTTAGATACGCAGTATTTT. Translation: CASTMGLDTQYF.

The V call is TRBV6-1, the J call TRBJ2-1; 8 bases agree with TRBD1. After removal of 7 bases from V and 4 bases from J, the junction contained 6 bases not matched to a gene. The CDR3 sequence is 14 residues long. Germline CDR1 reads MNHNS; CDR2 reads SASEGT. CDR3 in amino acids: CASKTGQAYNEQFF. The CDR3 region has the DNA TGTGCCAGCAAAACGGGACAGGCTTACAATGAGCAGTTCTTC.

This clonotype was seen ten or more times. Here the CDR3 DNA reads TGTGCCAGCAGTTTACTAAGTCCCCTGGGGACACACAGAGTGAATACGCAGTATTTT. This gives the protein CASSLLSPLGTHRVNTQYF. The chain recombines TRBV12-3 or TRBV12-4 with TRBJ2-3; TRBD1 might be the D (6 bases). The V gene lost 2 bases and the J gene lost 7 bases, with 28 bases spanning the gap. The CDR3 extends over 19 amino acids.

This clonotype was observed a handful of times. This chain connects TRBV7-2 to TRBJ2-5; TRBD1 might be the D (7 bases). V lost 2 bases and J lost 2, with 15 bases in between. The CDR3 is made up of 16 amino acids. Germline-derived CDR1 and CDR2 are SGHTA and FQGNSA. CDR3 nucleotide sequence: TGTGCCAGCAGCTTACGCGGAGGGGGCCTACAAGAGACCCAGTACTTC. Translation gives CASSLRGGGLQETQYF.

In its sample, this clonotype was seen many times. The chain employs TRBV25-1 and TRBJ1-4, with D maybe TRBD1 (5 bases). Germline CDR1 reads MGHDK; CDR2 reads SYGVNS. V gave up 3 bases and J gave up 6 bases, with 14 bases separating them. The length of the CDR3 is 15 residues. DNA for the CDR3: TGTGCCAGCAGTGAGCTCTCCAGGGATGATGAAAAACTGTTTTTT. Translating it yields CASSELSRDDEKLFF.

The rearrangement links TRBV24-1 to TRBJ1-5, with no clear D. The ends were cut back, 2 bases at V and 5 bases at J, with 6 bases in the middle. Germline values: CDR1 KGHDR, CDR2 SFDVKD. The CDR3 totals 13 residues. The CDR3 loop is CATSDYSYQPQHF. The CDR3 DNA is TGTGCCACCAGTGATTATTCGTATCAGCCCCAGCATTTT.

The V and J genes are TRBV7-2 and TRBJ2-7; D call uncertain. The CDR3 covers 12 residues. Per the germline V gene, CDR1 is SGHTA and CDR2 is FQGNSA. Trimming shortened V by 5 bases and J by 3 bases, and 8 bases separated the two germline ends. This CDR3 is CASSPTLYEQYF. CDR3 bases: TGTGCCAGCAGCCCGACTCTCTACGAGCAGTACTTC. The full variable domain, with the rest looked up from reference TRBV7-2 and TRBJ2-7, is GAGVSQSPSNKVTEKGKDVELRCDPISGHTALYWYRQSLGQGLEFLIYFQGNSAPDKSGLPSDRFSAERTGGSVSTLTIQRTQQEDSAVYLCASSPTLYEQYFGPGTRLTVT.

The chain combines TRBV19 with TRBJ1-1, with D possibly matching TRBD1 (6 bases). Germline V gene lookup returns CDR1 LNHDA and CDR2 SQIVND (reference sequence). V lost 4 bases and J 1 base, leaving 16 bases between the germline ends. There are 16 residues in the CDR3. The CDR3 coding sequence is TGTGCCAGTAGTACCGGATACGGGACACGGAACACTGAAGCTTTCTTT. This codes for CASSTGYGTRNTEAFF.

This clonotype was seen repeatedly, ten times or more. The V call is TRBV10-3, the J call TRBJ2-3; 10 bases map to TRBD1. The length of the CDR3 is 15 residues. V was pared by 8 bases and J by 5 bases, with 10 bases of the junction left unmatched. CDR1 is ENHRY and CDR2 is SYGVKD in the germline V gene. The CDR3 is CAIGPDRGFGDTQYF. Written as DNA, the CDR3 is TGTGCCATCGGTCCGGACAGGGGGTTCGGAGATACGCAGTATTTT.

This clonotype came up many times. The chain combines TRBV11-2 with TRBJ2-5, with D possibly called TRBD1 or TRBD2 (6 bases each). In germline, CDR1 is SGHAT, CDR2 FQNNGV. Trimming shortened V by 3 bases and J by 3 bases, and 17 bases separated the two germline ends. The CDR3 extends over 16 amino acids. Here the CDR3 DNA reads TGTGCCAGCAGCTTGTATCAGCAAGGGGGGAAAGAGACCCAGTACTTC. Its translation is CASSLYQQGGKETQYF.

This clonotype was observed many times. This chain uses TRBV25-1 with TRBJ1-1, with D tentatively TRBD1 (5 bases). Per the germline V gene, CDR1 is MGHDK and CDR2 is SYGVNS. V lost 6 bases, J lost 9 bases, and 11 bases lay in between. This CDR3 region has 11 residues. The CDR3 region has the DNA TGTGCCAGCAGCCTGGGACTCCAAGCTTTCTTT. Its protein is CASSLGLQAFF.

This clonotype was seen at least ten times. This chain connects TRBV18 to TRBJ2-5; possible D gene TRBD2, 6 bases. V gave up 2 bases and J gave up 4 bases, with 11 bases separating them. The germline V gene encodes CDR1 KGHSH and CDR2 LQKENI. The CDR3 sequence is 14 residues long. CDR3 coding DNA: TGTGCCAGCTCACCAGGGCGGAGGGGAGAGACCCAGTACTTC. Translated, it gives CASSPGRRGETQYF.

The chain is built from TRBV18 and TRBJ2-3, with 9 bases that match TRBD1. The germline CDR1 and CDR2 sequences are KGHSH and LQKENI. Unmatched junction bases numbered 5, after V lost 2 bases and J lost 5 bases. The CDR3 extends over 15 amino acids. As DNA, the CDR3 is TGTGCCAGCTCACCAACCGGGACAGGGAGAGATACGCAGTATTTT. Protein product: CASSPTGTGRDTQYF.

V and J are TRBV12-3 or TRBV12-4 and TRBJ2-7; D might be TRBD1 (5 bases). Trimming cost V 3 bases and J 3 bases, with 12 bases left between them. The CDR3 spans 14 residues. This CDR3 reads CASSFLGEIYEQYF. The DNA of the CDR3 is TGTGCCAGCAGTTTCCTAGGGGAAATCTACGAGCAGTACTTC.

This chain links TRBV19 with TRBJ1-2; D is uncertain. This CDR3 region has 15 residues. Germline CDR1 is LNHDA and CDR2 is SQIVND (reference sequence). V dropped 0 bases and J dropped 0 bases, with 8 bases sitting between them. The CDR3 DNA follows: TGTGCCAGTAGTATAGACCGGGAATCTAACTATGGCTACACCTTC. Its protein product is CASSIDRESNYGYTF. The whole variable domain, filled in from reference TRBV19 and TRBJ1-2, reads DGGITQSPKYLFRKEGQNVTLSCEQNLNHDAMYWYRQDPGQGLRLIYYSQIVNDFQKGDIAEGYSVSREKKESFPLTVTSAQKNPTAFYLCASSIDRESNYGYTFGSGTRLTVV.

The CDR3 DNA is TGTGCCAGCAGCCAAGAATTCCCAGTATGGGACACCGGGGAGCTGTTTTTT. Amino acid sequence: CASSQEFPVWDTGELFF. The chain carries TRBV7-2 and TRBJ2-2; D is ambiguous. CDR1 and CDR2 from the germline V gene are SGHTA and FQGNSA. Trimming left V 5 bases short and J 3 bases short, with 19 bases between. This CDR3 spans 17 amino acids.

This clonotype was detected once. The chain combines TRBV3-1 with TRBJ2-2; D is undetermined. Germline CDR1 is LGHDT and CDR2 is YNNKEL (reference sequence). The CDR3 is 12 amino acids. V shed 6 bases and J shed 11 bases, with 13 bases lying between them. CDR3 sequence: CASSSREAELFF. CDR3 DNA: TGTGCCAGCAGTTCCCGCGAGGCCGAGCTGTTTTTT.

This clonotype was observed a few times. This CDR3 reads CASRQLQGMNTEAFF. CDR3 DNA sequence: TGTGCCAGCAGGCAATTACAGGGGATGAACACTGAAGCTTTCTTT. The V call is TRBV28, the J call TRBJ1-1; 7 bases match TRBD1. The germline CDR1 and CDR2 sequences are MDHEN and SYDVKM. The J segment lost 0 bases and the V segment lost 6 bases, leaving 7 bases of the junction unmatched. The CDR3 has 15 amino acids.